The source of this T cell receptor (beta chain) is a study of shared clonotypes between healthy human individuals. General observations from the study: Generally, naive subsets came out with larger estimated richness than memory subsets. Incompleteness in sorted-subset sequencing, despite large depth, was shown by rarefaction.

With V trimmed by 6 bases and J by 5 bases, 4 bases remained unmatched. The CDR3 consists of 13 residues. The germline CDR1 and CDR2 sequences are LGHNT and FRNRAP. Terminally differentiated effector memory CD45RA+ cells were excluded by CCR7 positive selection of CD45RO-negative cells. Profiling relied on immunoSEQ multiplex PCR, and the TCRdb table lists in-frame clones only, not all of them. Counted here are roughly 1,800,000 clones, about 95% occurring once; the ten biggest clones make up less than 1.5%. Comments on this clone: Its specificity is not known.

The sequenced material came from naive CD8+ T cells sorted from blood. The TCR sequence derives from a man between 18 and 29 years old in good health. The chain couples TRBV12-5 to TRBJ1-1; 9 nucleotides match TRBD1. The CDR3: CASGPGQGTEAFF. CDR3 DNA: TGTGCTAGTGGGCCGGGACAGGGAACTGAAGCTTTCTTT.